A single sample gave rise to the 4 T cell receptor beta chains below, sequenced in a study of blood T cell repertoires in COVID-19. The table came from immunoSEQ multiplex PCR; TCRdb's copy has only in-frame clones and leaves some out. The top ten hold 0.4% of the sample, which has about 45,000 clones, around 90% seen once. Sequenced: peripheral blood. The receptors stem from a human donor in a cohort sampled during active COVID-19.

This chain links TRBV24-1 with TRBJ1-5; 8 bases line up with TRBD1. Germline V gene sequence: CDR1 KGHDR, CDR2 SFDVKD. V lost 3 bases, J lost 2 bases, and 5 bases stayed unmatched. The CDR3 runs to 16 residues. The CDR3 DNA reads TGTGCCACCAGTGATGGCCTGGGACAGGGCAATCAGCCCCAGCATTTT. It encodes CATSDGLGQGNQPQHF.

J is TRBJ1-5 and V is TRBV19; D is ambiguous. Germline loops: CDR1 LNHDA, CDR2 SQIVND (reference sequence). The CDR3 is made up of 13 amino acids. V was shortened by 4 bases and J by 3 bases, with 7 bases between the two germline ends. CDR3 in amino acids: CASSTQINQPQHF. The CDR3 DNA is TGTGCCAGTAGTACCCAAATCAATCAGCCCCAGCATTTT.

This chain joins TRBV18 and TRBJ1-4; unclear D gene. CDR1 and CDR2 from the germline V gene are KGHSH and LQKENI. The ends were cut back, 3 bases at V and 8 bases at J, with 25 bases in the middle. This CDR3 contains 18 residues. The CDR3 loop is CASSPKVDTGRSREKLFF. CDR3 DNA: TGTGCCAGCTCACCTAAAGTTGATACGGGTCGATCAAGAGAAAAACTGTTTTTT. Full variable domain (remainder filled in from reference TRBV18 and TRBJ1-4): NAGVMQNPRHLVRRRGQEARLRCSPMKGHSHVYWYRQLPEEGLKFMVYLQKENIIDESGMPKERFSAEFPKEGPSILRIQQVVRGDSAAYFCASSPKVDTGRSREKLFFGSGTQLSVL.

The rearrangement uses TRBV6-5 and TRBJ1-1, with TRBD1 matching over 7 bases. Germline CDR1 and CDR2: MNHEY and SVGAGI. The trim removed 7 bases at V and 1 base at J, leaving 6 bases unmatched. The CDR3 loop spans 14 amino acids. The CDR3 reads CASIRQGPNTEAFF. The CDR3 region has the DNA TGTGCCAGCATAAGACAGGGACCGAACACTGAAGCTTTCTTT.